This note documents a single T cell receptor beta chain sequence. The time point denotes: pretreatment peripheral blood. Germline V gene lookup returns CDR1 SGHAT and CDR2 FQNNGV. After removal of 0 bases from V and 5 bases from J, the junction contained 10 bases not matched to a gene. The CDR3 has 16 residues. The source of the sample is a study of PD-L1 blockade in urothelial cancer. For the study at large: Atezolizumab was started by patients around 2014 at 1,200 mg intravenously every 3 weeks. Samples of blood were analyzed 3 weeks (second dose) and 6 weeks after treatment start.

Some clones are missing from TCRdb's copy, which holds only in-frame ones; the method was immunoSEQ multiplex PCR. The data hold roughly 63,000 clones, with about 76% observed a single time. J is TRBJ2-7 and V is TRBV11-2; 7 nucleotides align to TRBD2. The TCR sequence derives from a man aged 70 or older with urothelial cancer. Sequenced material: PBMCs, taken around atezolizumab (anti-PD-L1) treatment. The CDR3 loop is CASSLERGRARNEQYF. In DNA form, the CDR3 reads TGTGCCAGCAGCTTAGAACGAGGGAGGGCTAGGAACGAGCAGTACTTC.